This T cell receptor beta chain was observed in a study of blood T cell repertoires in COVID-19. Background on the study: Specimens from acute and convalescent COVID-19 originated in the United States, Italy and Spain. In each case, the material was cDNA or gDNA derived from T cells, B-cell-depleted T cells, or PBMCs.

Original analysis: Quantification of nucleated cells was approximated via reference gene primer amplification. TCRdb keeps only in-frame clones here, not all; method: immunoSEQ multiplex PCR. The V and J calls and clone size come from that table; D and trimming were worked out from the DNA. The data show some 200,000 clones, nearly 80% seen once. The CDR3 has 16 amino acids. Germline V gene data show CDR1 as LNHNV and CDR2 as YYDKDF (reference sequence). Trimming took 0 bases from V and 5 from J, leaving 13 bases between them. J is TRBJ2-2 and V is TRBV15, with D perhaps TRBD2 (7 bases). The clonotype originates from a woman in her seventies with acute or convalescent COVID-19. The specimen sequenced was peripheral blood. The CDR3 nucleotides read TGTGCCACCAGCAGAGATTGGGGGGGGCAGACCGGGGAGCTGTTTTTT. Translation: CATSRDWGGQTGELFF.